These 16 T cell receptor beta chains originate from one sample sequenced in a study of cytomegalovirus exposure and HLA in healthy donors. The study ran its PCR with 60 Vbeta and 13 Jbeta primers. The table came from immunoSEQ multiplex PCR; TCRdb's copy has only in-frame clones and leaves some out. Among some 160,000 clones listed, almost 80% were seen once. Sequencing was done on a sample of PBMCs. The receptors here all came from a male donor in good health and CMV-seronegative.

This chain uses TRBV19 with TRBJ1-4, with TRBD1 as a possible D gene (6 bases). V lost 7 bases to trimming and J lost 5 bases, with 14 bases between them. The CDR3 length is 14 residues. The germline V gene has CDR1 LNHDA and CDR2 SQIVND (reference sequence). The CDR3, as DNA: TGTGCCAGTACTCAAGCAGGGGTGAATGAAAAACTGTTTTTT. The encoded protein is CASTQAGVNEKLFF.

The chain employs TRBV27 and TRBJ2-3, with 13 positions matching TRBD2. Germline-derived CDR1 and CDR2 are MNHEY and SMNVEV (reference sequence). The CDR3 loop spans 15 amino acids. Unmatched junction bases numbered 11, after V lost 6 bases and J lost 11 bases. The CDR3 DNA is TGTGCCAGCAGCCCCACTAGCGGGGGGGTGATCGGGCAGTATTTT. Translation: CASSPTSGGVIGQYF.

This sequence joins TRBV5-1 and TRBJ1-3; possible D gene TRBD1, 6 bases. Germline-derived CDR1 and CDR2 are SGHRS and YFSETQ. V dropped 6 bases and J dropped 0 bases, with 13 bases sitting between them. The CDR3 covers 15 residues. As DNA, the CDR3 is TGCGCCAGCACACCGGGACACCACTCTGGAAACACCATATATTTT. Encoded protein: CASTPGHHSGNTIYF.

The gene calls are TRBV9 and TRBJ2-1, with 9 bases aligning to TRBD1. In germline, CDR1 is SGDLS, CDR2 YYNGEE. After removal of 2 bases from V and 5 bases from J, the junction contained 8 bases not matched to a gene. The CDR3 contains 16 residues. In DNA, the CDR3 is TGTGCCAGCAGCGTTCAACCGGGACAGGGCAACAATGAGCAGTTCTTC. It specifies CASSVQPGQGNNEQFF.

This chain links TRBV5-1 with TRBJ2-1, with a possible D match to TRBD1 (5 bases). Germline CDR1 and CDR2: SGHRS and YFSETQ. The germline V and J ends were trimmed by 4 bases and 8 bases, with 19 bases remaining between them. The CDR3 totals 15 residues. The CDR3 DNA reads TGCGCCAGCAGCCTACGGACATCGTCCGGGCATGAGCAGTTCTTC. Translation: CASSLRTSSGHEQFF.

This chain uses TRBV9 with TRBJ1-3, with D unresolved. This CDR3 contains 15 residues. V lost 0 bases and J lost 0, with 7 bases in between. Per the germline V gene, CDR1 is SGDLS and CDR2 is YYNGEE. The CDR3 coding sequence is TGTGCCAGCAGCGTAGAACAGACCTCTGGAAACACCATATATTTT. Encoded protein: CASSVEQTSGNTIYF. Variable domain in full (rest from reference TRBV9 and TRBJ1-3): DSGVTQTPKHLITATGQRVTLRCSPRSGDLSVYWYQQSLDQGLQFLIQYYNGEERAKGNILERFSAQQFPDLHSELNLSSLELGDSALYFCASSVEQTSGNTIYFGEGSWLTVV.

The chain couples TRBV7-3 to TRBJ1-1; D is perhaps TRBD1 (6 bases). From germline, CDR1 is SGHTA and CDR2 FQGTGA. The CDR3 runs 15 residues. V gave up 4 bases and J gave up 1 base, with 13 bases separating them. The chain's CDR3 is CASSSQGLENTEAFF. The CDR3 bases are TGTGCCAGCAGCTCTCAGGGGTTAGAGAACACTGAAGCTTTCTTT.

The gene calls are TRBV7-9 and TRBJ2-6; no definite D call. The V gene lost 2 bases and the J gene lost 0 bases, with 5 bases spanning the gap. This CDR3 region has 15 residues. Germline values: CDR1 SEHNR, CDR2 FQNEAQ (reference sequence). In nucleotides, the CDR3 is TGTGCCAGCAGCTTACCCTCCTCTGGGGCCAACGTCCTGACTTTC. This gives the protein CASSLPSSGANVLTF.

The chain combines TRBV5-1 with TRBJ2-7; possible D gene TRBD2, 6 bases. The germline CDR1 and CDR2 sequences are SGHRS and YFSETQ. This CDR3 region has 13 residues. V lost 4 bases, J lost 9 bases, and 17 bases lay in between. The CDR3 spells CASSDPGAGLQYF. The CDR3 DNA is TGCGCCAGCAGCGACCCAGGAGCGGGTCTGCAGTACTTC.

J is TRBJ1-1 and V is TRBV7-3; 8 nucleotides match TRBD1. The CDR3 sequence is 15 residues long. Per the germline V gene, CDR1 is SGHTA and CDR2 is FQGTGA. Trimming at V came to 3 bases and at J to 1 base, leaving 4 bases not matched to a gene. The DNA for the CDR3 is TGTGCCAGCAGCTTTGGACAGGGTGGGAACACTGAAGCTTTCTTT. Protein: CASSFGQGGNTEAFF.

This clone showed up just a few times. The chain has TRBV4-2 and TRBJ2-7; 9 bases map to TRBD1. Germline CDR1 LGHNA, CDR2 YNFKEQ. Losses at the gene ends were 1 base for V and 6 bases for J; bases not matched to a gene: 10. The CDR3 has 16 amino acids. CDR3 sequence reads: CASSQAIGTGSTEQYF. In nucleotides, the CDR3 is TGTGCCAGCAGCCAAGCGATTGGGACAGGGTCTACCGAGCAGTACTTC.

The chain is built from TRBV29-1 and TRBJ2-1; 8 nucleotides align to TRBD2. This CDR3 contains 14 residues. CDR1 is SQVTM and CDR2 is ANQGSEA in the germline V gene. V lost 0 bases, J lost 7 bases, and 5 bases stayed unmatched. The CDR3: CSVEDGRGINEQFF. DNA for the CDR3: TGCAGCGTTGAAGACGGGAGGGGGATTAATGAGCAGTTCTTC.

This chain uses TRBV5-1 with TRBJ2-7; 8 bases map to TRBD2. V lost 0 bases to trimming and J lost 0 bases; unmatched junction nucleotides: 8. The CDR3 runs to 17 residues. Germline V lookup: CDR1 SGHRS, CDR2 YFSETQ. In DNA form, the CDR3 reads TGCGCCAGCAGCTTGGCTCTAGCGGGTGAACCCTCCTACGAGCAGTACTTC. This codes for CASSLALAGEPSYEQYF.

This clone was counted between two and nine times. This chain connects TRBV19 to TRBJ1-1, with D perhaps matching TRBD1 (5 bases). V lost 3 bases and J 0 bases, leaving 8 bases between the germline ends. CDR1 is LNHDA and CDR2 is SQIVND in the germline V gene (reference sequence). This CDR3 is built from 14 residues. The CDR3 protein is CASSIAGMNTEAFF. CDR3 in DNA: TGTGCCAGTAGTATTGCAGGGATGAACACTGAAGCTTTCTTT.

The V and J genes are TRBV19 and TRBJ2-1; possible D gene TRBD1, 5 bases. This CDR3 has 13 amino acids. The V end was cut by 5 bases, the J end by 7 bases, with 12 bases between. From germline, CDR1 is LNHDA and CDR2 SQIVND (reference sequence). DNA for the CDR3: TGTGCCAGTAGTTGGGGCAGAGTGAATGAGCAGTTCTTC. Protein sequence: CASSWGRVNEQFF.

This clone was observed once. V and J are TRBV4-1 and TRBJ2-7; tentatively, D is TRBD1 (6 bases). CDR1 and CDR2 (germline): MGHRA, YSYEKL. This CDR3 comprises 14 residues. V lost 3 bases to trimming and J lost 5 bases, with 14 bases between them. The CDR3 sequence is CASSQPQGLDEQYF. CDR3 nucleotide sequence: TGCGCCAGCAGCCAGCCACAGGGTCTCGACGAGCAGTACTTC.